This TCR beta chain was sequenced during a study of shared T cell receptors in the human thymus. The repertoire was sequenced with immunoSEQ multiplex PCR; TCRdb's copy has only in-frame clones and lacks some. The table includes hundreds of thousands of clones, more than 70% detected once. The germline V gene has CDR1 SGHDN and CDR2 FVKESK. The ends were cut back, 1 base at V and 5 bases at J, with 11 bases in the middle. This CDR3 contains 14 residues. The same data also contributed to another study, on human thymus T cells. That source notes: Donors were healthy Finnish babies undergoing corrective operations for congenital heart defects. Corrective heart surgery yielded resections, and these provided the thymus tissue. Thymic and blood repertoires appeared to carry a bias in their V and J gene usage. Related research examined unrelated individuals and reported that their thymic repertoires overlapped highly.

The sequence was obtained from a boy in the first two years of life with a congenital heart defect. The sequenced material came from thymocytes. The chain couples TRBV14 to TRBJ2-5; possible D gene TRBD2, 5 bases. DNA of the CDR3: TGTGCCAGCAGCCAAGGAAAGCGAGGGGAGACCCAGTACTTC. This translates into CASSQGKRGETQYF.